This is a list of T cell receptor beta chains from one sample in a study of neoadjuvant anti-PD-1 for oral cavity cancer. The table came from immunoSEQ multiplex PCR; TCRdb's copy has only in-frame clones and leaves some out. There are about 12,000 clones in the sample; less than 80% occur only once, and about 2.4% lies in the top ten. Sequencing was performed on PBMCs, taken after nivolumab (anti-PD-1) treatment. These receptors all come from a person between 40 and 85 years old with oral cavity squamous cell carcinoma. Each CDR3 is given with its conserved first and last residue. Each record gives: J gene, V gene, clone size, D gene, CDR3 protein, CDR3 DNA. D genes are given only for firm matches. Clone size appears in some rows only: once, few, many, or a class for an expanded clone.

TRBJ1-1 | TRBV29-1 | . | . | CSVEGSISEAFF | TGCAGCGTTGAGGGCAGTATTTCTGAAGCTTTCTTT
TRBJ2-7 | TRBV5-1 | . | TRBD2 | CASSGRLAGVYEQYF | TGCGCCAGCAGCGGGCGACTAGCGGGGGTCTACGAGCAGTACTTC
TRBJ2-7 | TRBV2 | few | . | CASKPRLFSYEQYF | TGTGCCAGCAAGCCCCGCCTATTCTCCTACGAGCAGTACTTC
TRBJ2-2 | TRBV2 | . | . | CASREGWTGELFF | TGTGCCAGCAGGGAGGGATGGACCGGGGAGCTGTTTTTT
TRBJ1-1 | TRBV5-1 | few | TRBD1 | CASSGQGTGKMNTEAFF | TGCGCCAGCAGCGGCCAGGGGACAGGGAAAATGAACACTGAAGCTTTCTTT
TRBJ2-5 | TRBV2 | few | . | CASSAQTGRETQYF | TGTGCCAGCAGTGCCCAGACAGGGAGGGAGACCCAGTACTTC
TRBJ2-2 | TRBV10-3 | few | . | CAISGRGANTGELFF | TGTGCCATCAGTGGAAGAGGCGCGAACACCGGGGAGCTGTTTTTT
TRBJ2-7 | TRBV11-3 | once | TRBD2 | CASSPPGLAGVEQYF | TGTGCCAGCAGCCCGCCGGGACTAGCGGGAGTCGAGCAGTACTTC
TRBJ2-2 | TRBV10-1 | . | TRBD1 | CASRPGTGDTGELFF | TGCGCCAGCAGACCCGGGACAGGGGACACCGGGGAGCTGTTTTTT
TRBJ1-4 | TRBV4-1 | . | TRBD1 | CASRGVRQGEKLFF | TGCGCCAGCAGAGGGGTACGACAGGGAGAAAAACTGTTTTTT
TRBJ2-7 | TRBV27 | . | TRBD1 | CASSLAARTGPIPYEQYF | TGTGCCAGCAGTTTAGCCGCCCGGACAGGCCCGATACCCTACGAGCAGTACTTC
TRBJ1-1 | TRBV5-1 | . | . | CASSLGTMNTEAFF | TGCGCCAGCAGCTTGGGTACTATGAACACTGAAGCTTTCTTT
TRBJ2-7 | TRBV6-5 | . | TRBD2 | CASSFLAGGSSYEQYF | TGTGCCAGCAGTTTCCTAGCGGGGGGGAGCTCCTACGAGCAGTACTTC
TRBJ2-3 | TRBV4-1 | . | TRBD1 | CASSQVRDSSTDTQYF | TGCGCCAGCAGCCAAGTAAGGGACAGTAGCACAGATACGCAGTATTTT
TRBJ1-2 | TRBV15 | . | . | CATSRGYGYTF | TGTGCCACCAGCAGAGGCTATGGCTACACCTTC
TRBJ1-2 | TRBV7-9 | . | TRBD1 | CASSRGQSPYGYTF | TGTGCCAGCAGTCGGGGACAGTCCCCCTATGGCTACACCTTC
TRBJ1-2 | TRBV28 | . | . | CASSFWRRQESNYGYTF | TGTGCCAGCAGTTTTTGGCGTCGGCAGGAGAGTAACTATGGCTACACCTTC
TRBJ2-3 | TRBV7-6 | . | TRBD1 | CASSLSQGSGDTQYF | TGTGCCAGCAGCTTATCACAGGGGTCGGGGGATACGCAGTATTTT
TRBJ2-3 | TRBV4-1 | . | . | CASSHFLPGRFTDTQYF | TGCGCCAGCAGCCACTTTCTGCCAGGGAGATTCACAGATACGCAGTATTTT
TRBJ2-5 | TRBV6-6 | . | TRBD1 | CATIDTGGIQETQYF | TGTGCCACAATAGACACAGGGGGGATCCAAGAGACCCAGTACTTC
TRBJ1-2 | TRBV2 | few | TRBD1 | CASSATDRGQGGYTF | TGTGCCAGCAGTGCGACGGACAGGGGGCAAGGTGGCTACACCTTC
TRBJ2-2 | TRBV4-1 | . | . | CASSQVGVRELFF | TGCGCCAGCAGCCAAGTTGGGGTCCGGGAGCTGTTTTTT
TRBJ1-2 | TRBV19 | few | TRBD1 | CASSTRDRGGYGYTF | TGTGCCAGTAGTACCCGGGACAGGGGTGGCTATGGCTACACCTTC
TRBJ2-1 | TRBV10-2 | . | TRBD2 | CASGGAGVMDEQFF | TGCGCCAGCGGCGGAGCGGGGGTGATGGATGAGCAGTTCTTC
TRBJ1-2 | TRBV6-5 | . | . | CASSYSVPETHYGYTF | TGTGCCAGCAGTTACTCGGTTCCCGAAACCCACTATGGCTACACCTTC
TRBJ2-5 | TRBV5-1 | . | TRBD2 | CASSLRPSGSIVDSETQYF | TGCGCCAGCAGCTTGCGCCCTAGCGGGAGTATCGTTGATTCGGAGACCCAGTACTTC
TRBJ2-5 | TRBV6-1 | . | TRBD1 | CASRPGQAGGETQYF | TGTGCCAGCAGGCCGGGACAGGCTGGGGGAGAGACCCAGTACTTC
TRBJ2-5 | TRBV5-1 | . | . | CASSLDNGETQYF | TGCGCCAGCAGCTTGGACAACGGGGAGACCCAGTACTTC
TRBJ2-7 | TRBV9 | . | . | CASSPSSGRVPYEQYF | TGTGCCAGCAGCCCCTCCTCGGGCCGGGTTCCCTACGAGCAGTACTTC
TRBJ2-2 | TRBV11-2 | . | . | CASSRRASAGELFF | TGTGCCAGCAGCCGCAGGGCGTCGGCCGGGGAGCTGTTTTTT
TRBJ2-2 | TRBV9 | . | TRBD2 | CASSVGTSGSTGELFF | TGTGCCAGCAGCGTCGGGACTAGCGGATCCACCGGGGAGCTGTTTTTT